One and the same sample provided the 21 T cell receptor beta chains below, sequenced in a study of blood T cell repertoires in COVID-19. Method: immunoSEQ multiplex PCR; TCRdb's copy keeps in-frame clones and lacks some. The sample records roughly 190,000 clones, about four fifths being singletons. Sequencing was performed on peripheral blood. The receptor source for this set is a man aged 55-75 years with acute or convalescent COVID-19.

V and J are TRBV10-1 and TRBJ2-1, with 7 bases aligning to TRBD2. After removal of 6 bases from V and 12 bases from J, the junction contained 8 bases not matched to a gene. CDR1 and CDR2 from the germline V gene are WNHNN and SYGVQD (reference sequence). The CDR3 has 12 residues. The CDR3 reads CASSTPGTMQFF. The CDR3 coding sequence is TGCGCCAGCAGCACCCCCGGGACTATGCAGTTCTTC.

The rearrangement links TRBV30 to TRBJ1-4, with D possibly matching TRBD1 (6 bases). V was trimmed by 3 bases and J by 12 bases, leaving 14 bases between them. Looked up from germline, CDR1 is GTSNPN and CDR2 is SVGIG (reference sequence). The CDR3 contains 12 residues. The CDR3: CAWSHYGGQLFF. As DNA, the CDR3 is TGTGCCTGGAGCCATTACGGGGGGCAACTGTTTTTT.

V usage is TRBV19 and J usage is TRBJ2-3, with 8 bases lining up with TRBD2. The CDR3 runs to 15 residues. In germline, CDR1 is LNHDA, CDR2 SQIVND (reference sequence). The ends lost 2 bases at V and 2 bases at J; junction bases unmatched: 3. Written as DNA, the CDR3 is TGTGCCAGTAGTATACGAGCGGGGGTCACAGATACGCAGTATTTT. Its protein is CASSIRAGVTDTQYF.

CDR3 loop: CASSLDLPGQQETQYF. The CDR3 DNA follows: TGCGCCAGCAGCTTGGACCTACCGGGACAGCAAGAGACCCAGTACTTC. The chain combines TRBV5-1 with TRBJ2-5; 7 positions agree with TRBD1. J was trimmed by 2 bases and V by 0 bases; bases with no gene match: 7. CDR3 length: 16 residues. Looked up from germline, CDR1 is SGHRS and CDR2 is YFSETQ.

The chain has TRBV6-2 or TRBV6-3 and TRBJ1-4; possible D gene TRBD1, 5 bases. The CDR3 sequence is 15 residues long. V was pared by 5 bases and J by 7 bases, with 17 bases between. Germline loops: CDR1 MNHEY, CDR2 SVGEGT. The CDR3 nucleotides are TGTGCCAGCAGTCCCTCCGGTTGGGGCCGTGAAAAACTGTTTTTT. Amino acids: CASSPSGWGREKLFF.

The chain uses TRBV3-1 (or the pseudogene TRBV3-2) and TRBJ1-2, with D unclear. The V gene's germline CDR1 is LGHDT and CDR2 YNNKEL (reference sequence). Trimming removed 0 bases from V and 3 bases from J, with 11 bases in between. The CDR3 loop spans 15 amino acids. DNA for the CDR3: TGTGCCAGCAGCCAAGATCAGGAGGGCGACTATGGCTACACCTTC. This encodes CASSQDQEGDYGYTF.

The chain joins TRBV5-4 to TRBJ2-5; 8 bases align to TRBD1. This CDR3 has 16 residues. CDR1 and CDR2 (germline): SGHNT, YYREEE (reference sequence). The V gene end was trimmed by 3 bases and the J gene end by 2 bases; junction bases not matched to a gene: 9. CDR3 nucleotides: TGTGCCAGCAGCTCGTGGACAGGGATGAGGCAAGAGACCCAGTACTTC. This gives the protein CASSSWTGMRQETQYF.

CDR3: CASSPFGLAGYEQYF. CDR3 coding DNA: TGCGCCAGCAGCCCCTTTGGACTAGCGGGCTACGAGCAGTACTTC. The chain combines TRBV4-1 with TRBJ2-7; 11 bases align to TRBD2. With V trimmed by 4 bases and J by 3 bases, 5 bases remained unmatched. The CDR3 has 15 residues. Germline lookup yields CDR1 MGHRA and CDR2 YSYEKL.

This sequence joins TRBV6-5 and TRBJ2-3; 11 bases agree with TRBD2. Germline lookup yields CDR1 MNHEY and CDR2 SVGAGI. V trimming: 6 bases; J trimming: 6 bases; junction bases outside the gene matches: 8. CDR3 length: 15 residues. CDR3 nucleotides: TGTGCCAGCAGCTCCACTAGCGGGAGACGGGATACGCAGTATTTT. Translation: CASSSTSGRRDTQYF.

The chain recombines TRBV7-3 with TRBJ2-3, with 8 bases fitting TRBD2. The germline gives CDR1 SGHTA, CDR2 FQGTGA. V lost 11 bases and J lost 5; bases outside the gene matches: 9. The CDR3 totals 13 residues. The CDR3 sequence: CACQREPGDTQYF. DNA for the CDR3: TGTGCCTGTCAGCGGGAGCCAGGAGATACGCAGTATTTT.

This rearrangement joins TRBV7-9 to TRBJ1-1, with D maybe TRBD1 (6 bases). The germline V and J ends were trimmed by 3 bases and 11 bases, with 19 bases remaining between them. CDR1 is SEHNR, CDR2 FQNEAQ, per germline (reference sequence). The CDR3 runs 14 residues. DNA of the CDR3: TGTGCCAGCAGCTTCGAGACAGGTCCCTTGTCCGCTTTCTTT. This encodes CASSFETGPLSAFF. Looking up the rest from reference TRBV7-9 and TRBJ1-1 gives the full variable domain: DTGVSQNPRHKITKRGQNVTFRCDPISEHNRLYWYRQTLGQGPEFLTYFQNEAQLEKSRLLSDRFSAERPKGSFSTLEIQRTEQGDSAMYLCASSFETGPLSAFFGQGTRLTVV.

The chain links TRBV4-1 to TRBJ1-2, with 8 bases matching TRBD1. Losses at the gene ends were 0 bases for V and 0 bases for J; bases not matched to a gene: 3. Germline values: CDR1 MGHRA, CDR2 YSYEKL. The CDR3 loop spans 16 amino acids. The CDR3 DNA follows: TGCGCCAGCAGCCAAGATCCGGGACAGGCTAACTATGGCTACACCTTC. This codes for CASSQDPGQANYGYTF.

The DNA of the CDR3 is TGTGCCAGCAGCTTGGGCGGGCGGGACTCAATACTTAGCAGCTATGGCTACACCTTC. Encoded protein: CASSLGGRDSILSSYGYTF. The V call is TRBV5-4, the J call TRBJ1-2, with D maybe TRBD1 (5 bases). The V end was cut by 0 bases, the J end by 4 bases, with 25 bases between. The CDR3 loop spans 19 amino acids. Germline CDR1 and CDR2: SGHNT and YYREEE (reference sequence).

The chain carries TRBV4-1 and TRBJ1-6, with D possibly matching TRBD1 (6 bases). Germline CDR1 and CDR2: MGHRA and YSYEKL. This CDR3 contains 15 residues. Trimming took 0 bases from V and 6 from J, leaving 9 bases between them. CDR3 bases: TGCGCCAGCAGCCAAGAGACAGGTCCTAATTCACCCCTCCACTTT. Translating gives CASSQETGPNSPLHF.

This clone came up once. This likely comes from a read error, as the CDR3 has no conserved phenylalanine or tryptophan at its end. V and J are TRBV11-2 and TRBJ1-1; 7 bases are a match to TRBD1. From germline, CDR1 is SGHAT and CDR2 FQNNGV. The V and J ends lost 4 bases and 5 bases, in that order; junction bases with no gene match: 4. The CDR3 contains 13 residues. The CDR3 region has the DNA TGTGCCAGCAGCTCCAGGGGGGAAACTGAAGCTTTCCTT. Its protein is CASSSRGETEAFL.

The rearrangement joins TRBV20-1 to TRBJ2-7, with D possibly matching TRBD2 (6 bases). The CDR3 consists of 13 residues. Germline loops: CDR1 DFQATT, CDR2 SNEGSKA (reference sequence). V lost 3 bases and J 7 bases, leaving 16 bases between the germline ends. This CDR3 reads CSASSPSEPEQYF. The DNA of the CDR3 is TGCAGTGCTAGTTCCCCTAGCGAGCCGGAGCAGTACTTC.

The chain combines TRBV28 with TRBJ1-2; D might be TRBD1 (5 bases). V was cut by 1 base and J by 3 bases, with 9 bases left in between. The CDR3 is 14 amino acids. Germline loops: CDR1 MDHEN, CDR2 SYDVKM. The CDR3 region has the DNA TGTGCCAGCAGTTTATTGGTAGGGGACTATGGCTACACCTTC. Amino acids: CASSLLVGDYGYTF.

The chain combines TRBV19 with TRBJ1-5, with TRBD1 identical over 8 bases. CDR3 length: 15 residues. The V segment lost 6 bases and the J segment 4 bases; nucleotides outside the gene matches: 8. The germline CDR1 and CDR2 sequences are LNHDA and SQIVND (reference sequence). DNA for the CDR3: TGTGCCAGTAGGCCTTGGACAGGGAGGAATCAGCCCCAGCATTTT. Amino acids: CASRPWTGRNQPQHF.

The V call is TRBV7-2, the J call TRBJ2-2; D gene ambiguous. V dropped 5 bases and J dropped 5 bases, with 15 bases sitting between them. CDR1 and CDR2 (germline): SGHTA, FQGNSA. This CDR3 is built from 15 residues. The CDR3 here is CASSPTGPRTGELFF. DNA of the CDR3: TGTGCCAGCAGCCCAACCGGCCCCAGGACCGGGGAGCTGTTTTTT.

The rearrangement links TRBV10-2 to TRBJ1-3; D might be TRBD1 (5 bases). This CDR3 is 15 amino acids long. The ends were cut back, 0 bases at V and 0 bases at J, with 6 bases in the middle. Germline V lookup: CDR1 WSHSY, CDR2 SAAADI. CDR3 coding DNA: TGCGCCAGCAGTGAGTCAGGACACTCTGGAAACACCATATATTTT. Encoded protein: CASSESGHSGNTIYF.

The rearrangement links TRBV28 to TRBJ2-2; 10 positions agree with TRBD2. From germline, CDR1 is MDHEN and CDR2 SYDVKM. V shed 8 bases, J shed 5 bases, and the junction held 2 bases outside the gene matches. The CDR3 runs 13 residues. The DNA for the CDR3 is TGTGCCAGCGGAGCGGGAGGGACCGGGGAGCTGTTTTTT. This codes for CASGAGGTGELFF. The entire variable domain, with the rest obtained from reference TRBV28 and TRBJ2-2, is as follows: DVKVTQSSRYLVKRTGEKVFLECVQDMDHENMFWYRQDPGLGLRLIYFSYDVKMKEKGDIPEGYSVSREKKERFSLILESASTNQTSMYLCASGAGGTGELFFGEGSRLTVL.